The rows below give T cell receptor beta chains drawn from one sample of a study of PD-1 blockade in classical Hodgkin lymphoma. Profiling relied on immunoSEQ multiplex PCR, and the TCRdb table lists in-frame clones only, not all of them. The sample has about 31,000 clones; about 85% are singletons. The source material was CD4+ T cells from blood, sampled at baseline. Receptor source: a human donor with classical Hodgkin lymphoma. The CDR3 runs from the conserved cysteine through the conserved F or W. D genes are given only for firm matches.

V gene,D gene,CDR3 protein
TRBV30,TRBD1,CAWRTGLVGYTF
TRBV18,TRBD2,CASSPTGLLAGGEQYF
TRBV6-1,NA,CASSKDRNQETQYF
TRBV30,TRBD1,CAWGTGRYQPQHF
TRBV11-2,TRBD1,CASSSTNRDRGKGYEQYF
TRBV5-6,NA,CASSLFAGKETQYF
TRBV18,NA,CASSPLRAGQETQYF
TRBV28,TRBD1,CASSDRGLSEQYF
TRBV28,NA,CASSVDSFLRSSYEQYF
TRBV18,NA,CASSPKSSREGNQPQHF
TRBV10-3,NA,CAISESAVALNTEAFF
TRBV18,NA,CASSLFDAETQYF
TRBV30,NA,CASARVEEKLFF